The rows below give T cell receptor beta chains drawn from one sample of a study of blood T cell repertoires in COVID-19. This table comes from immunoSEQ multiplex PCR, and its TCRdb copy is limited to in-frame clones, with some not included. The sample has some 320,000 clones, more than 90% seen once; the top ten hold 2.6%. The sample consisted of PBMCs or T cells enriched from blood (not recorded which). The receptor source for this set is a man aged 60 to 75 who had recovered from COVID-19. CDR3s include the opening cysteine and the closing phenylalanine or tryptophan. A D gene is named only where the DNA matches it firmly. Size values are once, few and many counts, or a class for expanded clones, and some rows have none.

v_gene: TRBV4-1
d_gene: .
abundance: .
j_gene: TRBJ2-3
CDR3aa: CASSQERGYTQYF
CDR3nt: TGCGCCAGCAGCCAAGAAAGGGGGTATACGCAGTATTTT

v_gene: TRBV6-1
d_gene: .
abundance: .
j_gene: TRBJ2-1
CDR3aa: CASSEVVRLTYNEQFF
CDR3nt: TGTGCCAGCAGTGAAGTAGTAAGACTGACTTACAATGAGCAGTTCTTC

v_gene: TRBV10-1
d_gene: .
abundance: .
j_gene: TRBJ2-5
CDR3aa: CASSMSPGQETQYF
CDR3nt: TGCGCCAGCAGTATGTCTCCGGGCCAAGAGACCCAGTACTTC

v_gene: TRBV2
d_gene: .
abundance: .
j_gene: TRBJ2-3
CDR3aa: CASSGEGDTQYF
CDR3nt: TGTGCCAGCAGTGGTGAGGGAGATACGCAGTATTTT

v_gene: TRBV3-1/TRBV3-2
d_gene: .
abundance: .
j_gene: TRBJ1-2
CDR3aa: CATGNRAYGYTF
CDR3nt: TGTGCCACCGGAAACAGGGCCTATGGCTACACCTTC

v_gene: TRBV27
d_gene: .
abundance: .
j_gene: TRBJ2-2
CDR3aa: CASSLALGRAQGELFF
CDR3nt: TGTGCCAGCAGTTTAGCGTTGGGCAGGGCTCAAGGGGAGCTGTTTTTT

v_gene: TRBV27
d_gene: TRBD1
abundance: .
j_gene: TRBJ1-2
CDR3aa: CASSQTGHYGYTF
CDR3nt: TGTGCCAGCAGTCAGACAGGGCACTATGGCTACACCTTC

v_gene: TRBV7-8
d_gene: TRBD1
abundance: .
j_gene: TRBJ2-2
CDR3aa: CASSTTTGGANTGELFF
CDR3nt: TGTGCCAGCAGCACAACTACAGGGGGCGCGAACACCGGGGAGCTGTTTTTT

v_gene: TRBV6-5
d_gene: .
abundance: .
j_gene: TRBJ1-2
CDR3aa: CATERGYQNYGYTF
CDR3nt: TGTGCCACAGAGCGGGGTTATCAGAACTATGGCTACACCTTC

v_gene: TRBV12-5
d_gene: TRBD2
abundance: .
j_gene: TRBJ2-5
CDR3aa: CASGGLAGETQYF
CDR3nt: TGTGCTAGTGGGGGACTAGCGGGAGAGACCCAGTACTTC

v_gene: TRBV12-5
d_gene: .
abundance: .
j_gene: TRBJ1-1
CDR3aa: CASALGMNTEAFF
CDR3nt: TGTGCTAGTGCCCTGGGCATGAACACTGAAGCTTTCTTT

v_gene: TRBV2
d_gene: .
abundance: .
j_gene: TRBJ2-2
CDR3aa: CASSERWSDTGELFF
CDR3nt: TGTGCCAGCAGTGAACGATGGAGCGACACCGGGGAGCTGTTTTTT

v_gene: TRBV15
d_gene: .
abundance: .
j_gene: TRBJ1-1
CDR3aa: CATSSQLNTEAFF
CDR3nt: TGTGCCACCAGCAGCCAGTTGAACACTGAAGCTTTCTTT

v_gene: TRBV18
d_gene: .
abundance: .
j_gene: TRBJ2-2
CDR3aa: CASSPSSTRNTGELFF
CDR3nt: TGTGCCAGCTCACCAAGTTCAACAAGGAACACCGGGGAGCTGTTTTTT

v_gene: TRBV18
d_gene: .
abundance: once
j_gene: TRBJ2-1
CDR3aa: CASSPYQGRSSYNEQFF
CDR3nt: TGTGCCAGCTCACCATATCAGGGGAGAAGTTCCTACAATGAGCAGTTCTTC

v_gene: TRBV7-2
d_gene: .
abundance: .
j_gene: TRBJ1-5
CDR3aa: CASSLGGVGNQPQHF
CDR3nt: TGTGCCAGCAGCTTAGGGGGGGTTGGTAATCAGCCCCAGCATTTT

v_gene: TRBV24-1
d_gene: .
abundance: .
j_gene: TRBJ2-3
CDR3aa: CATSDGRELDTQYF
CDR3nt: TGTGCCACCAGTGACGGACGGGAGCTGGATACGCAGTATTTT

v_gene: TRBV3-1/TRBV3-2
d_gene: .
abundance: .
j_gene: TRBJ1-5
CDR3aa: CASSLGQGPNQPQHF
CDR3nt: TGTGCCAGCAGCCTCGGGCAGGGCCCCAATCAGCCCCAGCATTTT

v_gene: TRBV12-3/TRBV12-4
d_gene: TRBD2
abundance: .
j_gene: TRBJ2-1
CDR3aa: CASSGGVEQFF
CDR3nt: TGTGCCAGCAGTGGGGGGGTTGAGCAGTTCTTC

v_gene: TRBV7-2
d_gene: TRBD1
abundance: once
j_gene: TRBJ2-3
CDR3aa: CASSKGQGWTDTQYF
CDR3nt: TGTGCCAGCAGCAAAGGACAGGGTTGGACAGATACGCAGTATTTT

v_gene: TRBV7-9
d_gene: .
abundance: .
j_gene: TRBJ2-1
CDR3aa: CASSLAWRDNEQFF
CDR3nt: TGTGCCAGCAGCTTAGCCTGGCGGGACAATGAGCAGTTCTTC

v_gene: TRBV15
d_gene: .
abundance: .
j_gene: TRBJ2-1
CDR3aa: CATSREGLLSYNEQFF
CDR3nt: TGTGCCACCAGCAGAGAGGGACTTTTATCCTACAATGAGCAGTTCTTC

v_gene: TRBV6-2/TRBV6-3
d_gene: TRBD1
abundance: .
j_gene: TRBJ1-2
CDR3aa: CASSRTGNGYTF
CDR3nt: TGTGCCAGCAGTCGGACAGGGAATGGCTACACCTTC

v_gene: TRBV4-1
d_gene: TRBD2
abundance: few
j_gene: TRBJ2-7
CDR3aa: CASSPGLAGYEQYF
CDR3nt: TGCGCCAGCAGCCCGGGACTAGCGGGTTACGAGCAGTACTTC

v_gene: TRBV4-2
d_gene: .
abundance: .
j_gene: TRBJ1-5
CDR3aa: CASSQDSQGKGNQPQHF
CDR3nt: TGTGCCAGCAGCCAAGATTCCCAGGGGAAGGGCAATCAGCCCCAGCATTTT

v_gene: TRBV29-1
d_gene: TRBD1
abundance: .
j_gene: TRBJ1-2
CDR3aa: CSVARGQGGYTF
CDR3nt: TGCAGCGTTGCCAGGGGGCAAGGTGGCTACACCTTC

v_gene: TRBV4-1
d_gene: .
abundance: .
j_gene: TRBJ2-7
CDR3aa: CASSRSQVTYEQYF
CDR3nt: TGCGCCAGCAGCCGATCACAGGTAACCTACGAGCAGTACTTC

v_gene: TRBV7-2
d_gene: .
abundance: .
j_gene: TRBJ2-6
CDR3aa: CASRPQGSSGANVLTF
CDR3nt: TGTGCCAGCAGGCCACAAGGGAGCTCTGGGGCCAACGTCCTGACTTTC